The T cell receptor (beta chain) described here comes from a study of blood T cell repertoires in COVID-19. Background on the study: COVID-19 samples from acute and convalescent phases originated in the United States, Italy and Spain. T cells, B-cell-depleted T cells, or PBMCs provided the cDNA or gDNA that served as material.

This CDR3 has 14 amino acids. With 2 bases removed from V and 7 bases from J, the gap between germline ends came to 14 bases. Looked up from germline, CDR1 is LGHDT and CDR2 is YNNKEL (reference sequence). Sequencing used immunoSEQ multiplex PCR; TCRdb keeps in-frame clones, though not all of them. The sample holds around 140,000 clones, about 81% seen once. V gene TRBV3-1 (or the pseudogene TRBV3-2) combines with J gene TRBJ1-2, with a weak D call TRBD1 (6 bases). This clonotype originated in a man aged 40-55 years with acute COVID-19. Sample: PBMCs or T cells enriched from blood (not recorded which). The CDR3 sequence: CASSQNREEGGYTF. The CDR3, as DNA: TGTGCCAGCAGCCAAAACAGGGAAGAGGGTGGCTACACCTTC.